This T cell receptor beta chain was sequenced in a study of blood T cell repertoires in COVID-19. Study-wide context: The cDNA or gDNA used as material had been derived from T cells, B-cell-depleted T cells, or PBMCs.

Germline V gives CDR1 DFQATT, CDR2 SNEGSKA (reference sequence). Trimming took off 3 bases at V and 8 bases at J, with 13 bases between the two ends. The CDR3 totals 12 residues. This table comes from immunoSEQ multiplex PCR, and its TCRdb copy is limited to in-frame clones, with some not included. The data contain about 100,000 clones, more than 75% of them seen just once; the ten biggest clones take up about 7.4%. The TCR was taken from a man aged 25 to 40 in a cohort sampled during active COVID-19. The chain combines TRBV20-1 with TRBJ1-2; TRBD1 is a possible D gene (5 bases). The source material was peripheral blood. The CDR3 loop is CSASSTGHGYTF. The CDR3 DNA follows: TGCAGTGCTAGTAGTACAGGTCACGGCTACACCTTC.